This T cell receptor beta chain was identified during a study of identical twins. One entry per CDR3 protein results from TCRdb running MiXCR on the 5' RACE reads. The data hold some 500,000 distinct CDR3 sequences, with around 14% observed a single time. This CDR3 is 15 amino acids long. Germline CDR1 is MNHEY and CDR2 is SVGEGT. V lost 4 bases to trimming and J lost 2 bases; unmatched junction nucleotides: 5. Every one of the donors was a healthy Caucasian. The same specimen was also included in a second study, on yellow fever vaccine responses in identical twins.

The material sequenced was CD4+ T cells sorted from blood. The V call is TRBV6-2 or TRBV6-3, the J call TRBJ2-7, with 10 nucleotides matching TRBD1. The clonotype comes from a woman between 18 and 29 years old in good health. DNA of the CDR3: TGTGCCAGCAGTTTAAGGGACAGGGGCCCCTACGAGCAGTACTTC. Residues: CASSLRDRGPYEQYF.